This entry lists 10 T cell receptor beta chains sequenced from one sample in a study of CD8+CD57+ T cells in acquired aplastic anemia. TCR beta VDJ and CDR3 profiles were obtained from a genomic DNA template. From the reads, TCRdb called clonotypes with MiXCR, one entry per CDR3 protein. This table holds some 220,000 distinct CDR3 sequences, 30% to 40% found once. Sequencing used sorted CD4+, CD8+, or CD8+CD57+ T cells (not recorded which) from PBMCs. All receptors come from a human donor in good health, serving as a control.

The table lists this clonotype with many counts. The chain combines TRBV3-1 with TRBJ1-6; D is unclear. From germline, CDR1 is LGHDT and CDR2 YNNKEL (reference sequence). V lost 1 base to trimming and J lost 10 bases, with 5 bases between them. This CDR3 spans 12 amino acids. The CDR3 protein is CASSQAGSPLHF. The CDR3 DNA reads TGTGCCAGCAGCCAAGCCGGATCACCCCTCCACTTT. Filled out from reference TRBV3-1 and TRBJ1-6, the complete variable domain reads DTAVSQTPKYLVTQMGNDKSIKCEQNLGHDTMYWYKQDSKKFLKIMFSYNNKELIINETVPNRFSPKSPDKAHLNLHINSLELGDSAVYFCASSQAGSPLHFGNGTRLTVT.

This clonotype was observed many times. The V call is TRBV10-1, the J call TRBJ2-1; D unclear. V lost 4 bases and J lost 7, with 11 bases in between. The V gene's germline CDR1 is WNHNN and CDR2 SYGVQD (reference sequence). This CDR3 contains 13 residues. The chain's CDR3 is CASSGPSSNEQFF. Written as DNA, the CDR3 is TGCGCCAGCAGTGGACCTAGTTCGAATGAGCAGTTCTTC.

This clonotype has a count of ten or more. This chain links TRBV29-1 with TRBJ2-2; D not resolved. CDR3 length: 15 amino acids. CDR1 and CDR2 (germline): SQVTM, ANQGSEA. The V end lost 5 bases, the J end lost 0 bases, and 13 bases lay between the germline ends. The CDR3 DNA reads as TGCAGCGTTTCTGGTCCGTTGACGAACACCGGGGAGCTGTTTTTT. Amino acid sequence: CSVSGPLTNTGELFF.

This clonotype was recorded many times. The V gene is TRBV24-1, the J gene TRBJ2-1; 9 positions agree with TRBD2. V was pared by 2 bases and J by 5 bases, with 9 bases of the junction left unmatched. The CDR3 length is 17 residues. The V gene's germline CDR1 is KGHDR and CDR2 SFDVKD. The CDR3 loop is CATSDSITSGFDNEQFF. The CDR3 DNA is TGTGCCACCAGTGATTCGATCACTAGCGGGTTTGACAATGAGCAGTTCTTC.

This clonotype was seen a few times. V usage is TRBV3-1 and J usage is TRBJ2-7; D not resolved. Per the germline V gene, CDR1 is LGHDT and CDR2 is YNNKEL (reference sequence). This CDR3 has 13 residues. Trimming removed 8 bases from V and 3 bases from J, with 14 bases in between. The CDR3 is CASGEQSVYEQYF. In nucleotides, the CDR3 is TGTGCCAGCGGTGAACAGTCCGTCTACGAGCAGTACTTC.

The count of this clonotype is one. A clone one base away is much larger, so this may be a read error. This sequence joins TRBV7-2 and TRBJ2-3; no firm D call. Germline assignment: CDR1 SGHTA and CDR2 FQGNSA. The CDR3 sequence is 14 residues long. CDR3 residues: CAGSLGSGTDTQYF. CDR3 coding DNA: TGTGCCGGCAGCTTAGGTTCGGGCACAGATACGCAGTATTTT.

This clonotype has a single count. This chain uses TRBV6-1 with TRBJ2-5; 12 bases line up with TRBD1. The germline gives CDR1 MNHNS, CDR2 SASEGT. V shed 4 bases, J shed 10 bases, and the junction held 4 bases outside the gene matches. This CDR3 contains 13 residues. The CDR3 loop is CASSAGTGGNQYF. The DNA for the CDR3 is TGTGCCAGCAGTGCCGGGACAGGGGGCAACCAGTACTTC.

This clonotype was recorded a few times. The rearrangement links TRBV29-1 to TRBJ2-6; D not certain. The CDR3 contains 18 residues. The germline gives CDR1 SQVTM, CDR2 ANQGSEA. Trimming took 0 bases from V and 0 from J, leaving 15 bases between them. In nucleotides, the CDR3 is TGCAGCGTTGAAGATTCACCGAAAGGATTCTCTGGGGCCAACGTCCTGACTTTC. Translated: CSVEDSPKGFSGANVLTF.

This clonotype was counted ten times or more. The CDR3 DNA reads TGTGCCAGCAGCTTAGTATGGGGGAATGAGCAGTTCTTC. Its protein is CASSLVWGNEQFF. This rearrangement joins TRBV7-2 to TRBJ2-1; either TRBD1 or TRBD2 may fit D (5 bases each). The CDR3 is made up of 13 amino acids. V lost 1 base and J lost 7, with 8 bases in between. Germline values: CDR1 SGHTA, CDR2 FQGNSA.

Only a few counts were recorded for this clonotype. The chain has TRBV5-1 and TRBJ2-7, with TRBD2 matching 11 bases. This CDR3 spans 14 amino acids. Germline CDR1 reads SGHRS; CDR2 reads YFSETQ. V gave up 5 bases and J gave up 4 bases; unmatched junction bases: 5. Here the CDR3 reads CASRTGTSGYEQYF. Written as DNA, the CDR3 is TGCGCCAGCAGGACCGGGACTAGCGGATACGAGCAGTACTTC.